One sample yielded the 18 T cell receptor beta chains listed below, sequenced in a study of CD8+CD57+ T cells in acquired aplastic anemia. TCR beta VDJ and CDR3 profiles were obtained from a genomic DNA template. TCRdb analysed the reads with MiXCR anew, one entry per CDR3 protein. The sample yields about 130,000 distinct CDR3 sequences, over 45% seen once. The sequenced sample was sorted CD4+, CD8+, or CD8+CD57+ T cells (not recorded which) from PBMCs. These receptors came from a human donor in good health, serving as a control.

This clonotype was counted only a few times. The J gene is TRBJ2-1, the V gene TRBV15, with D tentatively TRBD2 (6 bases). V lost 4 bases and J 8 bases, leaving 12 bases between the germline ends. Germline loops: CDR1 LNHNV, CDR2 YYDKDF (reference sequence). The CDR3 is made up of 13 amino acids. CDR3 loop: CATSTPPGDEQFF. In DNA, the CDR3 is TGTGCCACCAGCACCCCTCCGGGGGATGAGCAGTTCTTC.

This clonotype was picked up a small number of times. The chain combines TRBV15 with TRBJ1-2; TRBD1 might be the D (6 bases). The CDR3 is made up of 14 amino acids. Germline values: CDR1 LNHNV, CDR2 YYDKDF (reference sequence). Trimming left V 1 base short and J 4 bases short, with 10 bases between. This CDR3 reads CATSRGQGSYGYTF. CDR3 in DNA: TGTGCCACCAGCAGAGGGCAGGGGTCCTATGGCTACACCTTC. The whole variable domain, filled in from reference TRBV15 and TRBJ1-2, reads DAMVIQNPRYQVTQFGKPVTLSCSQTLNHNVMYWYQQKSSQAPKLLFHYYDKDFNNEADTPDNFQSRRPNTSFCFLDIRSPGLGDTAMYLCATSRGQGSYGYTFGSGTRLTVV.

This clonotype was seen repeatedly, ten times or more. The chain couples TRBV20-1 to TRBJ2-1; D not resolved. Trimming cost V 0 bases and J 6 bases, with 12 bases left between them. Germline values: CDR1 DFQATT, CDR2 SNEGSKA (reference sequence). This CDR3 comprises 14 residues. The CDR3 spells CSARDSPAPNEQFF. The CDR3 DNA reads TGCAGTGCTAGAGATTCCCCAGCCCCCAATGAGCAGTTCTTC.

There are many counts of this clonotype. V gene TRBV5-1 combines with J gene TRBJ1-1; TRBD1 matches at 11 bases. The CDR3 is 15 amino acids. V shed 4 bases and J 10 bases; nucleotides not matched to a gene: 12. Germline V gives CDR1 SGHRS, CDR2 YFSETQ. As DNA, the CDR3 is TGCGCCAGCAGCGCCGGACAGGGGGCTCGGTTGAGAGCTTTCTTT. Amino acids: CASSAGQGARLRAFF. Combining the CDR3 with reference TRBV5-1 and TRBJ1-1 gives the whole variable domain KAGVTQTPRYLIKTRGQQVTLSCSPISGHRSVSWYQQTPGQGLQFLFEYFSETQRNKGNFPGRFSGRQFSNSRSEMNVSTLELGDSALYLCASSAGQGARLRAFFGQGTRLTVV.

The sample holds many counts of this clonotype. The rearrangement joins TRBV5-1 to TRBJ2-1, with D possibly matching TRBD2 (7 bases). This CDR3 is 16 amino acids long. Looked up from germline, CDR1 is SGHRS and CDR2 is YFSETQ. Trimming pared 1 base from V and 5 bases from J, leaving 16 bases between. The DNA of the CDR3 is TGCGCCAGCAGCTTGACAGGCGGGGGCCTGGACAATGAGCAGTTCTTC. It encodes CASSLTGGGLDNEQFF.

This clonotype appeared many times. The CDR3 DNA is TGCAGTGCTAGAGCCGGCGGGGGCTCCTACGAGCAGTACTTC. Translating gives CSARAGGGSYEQYF. The chain employs TRBV20-1 and TRBJ2-7, with 7 bases identical to TRBD2. Trimming at V came to 1 base and at J to 0 bases, leaving 3 bases not matched to a gene. This CDR3 has 14 residues. Germline CDR1 and CDR2: DFQATT and SNEGSKA (reference sequence).

V and J are TRBV15 and TRBJ1-2; tentative D call: TRBD1 (5 bases). Germline lookup yields CDR1 LNHNV and CDR2 YYDKDF (reference sequence). Trimming left V 5 bases short and J 4 bases short, with 14 bases between. The CDR3 has 14 residues. For the CDR3, the DNA is TGTGCCACCAGCGTGGACACTTTCTCCTATGGCTACACCTTC. This codes for CATSVDTFSYGYTF. Based on the CDR3 plus reference TRBV15 and TRBJ1-2, the full variable domain is DAMVIQNPRYQVTQFGKPVTLSCSQTLNHNVMYWYQQKSSQAPKLLFHYYDKDFNNEADTPDNFQSRRPNTSFCFLDIRSPGLGDTAMYLCATSVDTFSYGYTFGSGTRLTVV.

This clonotype was observed many times. This rearrangement joins TRBV11-2 to TRBJ2-3, with 9 positions matching TRBD2. The ends lost 5 bases at V and 2 bases at J; junction bases unmatched: 14. CDR3 length: 18 residues. CDR1 is SGHAT and CDR2 is FQNNGV in the germline V gene. CDR3 sequence (DNA): TGTGCCAGCAGCCCCCGTGGGGCGGGGGGGCCAAACACAGATACGCAGTATTTT. It is translated as CASSPRGAGGPNTDTQYF.

This clonotype was counted ten times or more. The V and J genes are TRBV2 and TRBJ1-4; D ambiguous. The CDR3 is made up of 14 amino acids. The germline V gene encodes CDR1 SNHLY and CDR2 FYNNEI. Deletions cut 4 bases from V and 8 bases from J, with 14 bases between. CDR3 region: CASSATLEREKLFF. DNA for the CDR3: TGTGCCAGCAGTGCGACCCTAGAGAGAGAAAAACTGTTTTTT.

V usage is TRBV29-1 and J usage is TRBJ1-2; possible D gene TRBD1, 5 bases. The V gene lost 3 bases and the J gene lost 6 bases, with 8 bases spanning the gap. Germline CDR1 SQVTM, CDR2 ANQGSEA. The CDR3 length is 11 residues. In DNA form, the CDR3 reads TGCAGCGTTGAGCCAGGGCATGGCTACACCTTC. Its protein is CSVEPGHGYTF.

This clonotype was seen a single time. One junction end does not reproduce the germline sequence, and a read error may be involved. The chain recombines TRBV6-4 with TRBJ2-4; D might be TRBD2 (6 bases). Germline V gene sequence: CDR1 MRHNA, CDR2 SNTAGT. The CDR3 length is 13 residues. The CDR3 DNA follows: TGTGCCAGCAGTTACGGTGAAACCGGGACTCCGCACTTC. Translated: CASSYGETGTPHF.

This clonotype appeared many times. The chain is built from TRBV12-3 or TRBV12-4 and TRBJ2-1; 7 bases agree with TRBD1. V gave up 7 bases and J gave up 4 bases; unmatched junction bases: 10. The CDR3 loop spans 15 amino acids. Here the CDR3 DNA reads TGTGCCAGCACCCTAGACAGGGTGGCGTACAATGAGCAGTTCTTC. It is translated as CASTLDRVAYNEQFF.

This chain links TRBV12-3 or TRBV12-4 with TRBJ2-5; 14 nucleotides agree with TRBD2. V was pared by 5 bases and J by 0 bases, with 5 bases of the junction left unmatched. The CDR3 extends over 17 amino acids. The CDR3 is CASSLRLAGGYQETQYF. CDR3 sequence (DNA): TGTGCCAGCAGTCTTAGACTAGCGGGGGGGTACCAAGAGACCCAGTACTTC.

A remark on this clonotype: This may arise from a read error, as a much more abundant clone is one base away. This sequence joins TRBV10-3 and TRBJ1-4; TRBD1 agrees at 9 bases. CDR3 length equals 17 residues. V shed 5 bases, J shed 5 bases, and the junction held 12 bases outside the gene matches. Germline CDR1 is ENHRY and CDR2 is SYGVKD. CDR3 in amino acids: CAISYGTGRRRNEKLFF. Written as DNA, the CDR3 is TGTGCCATCAGTTACGGGACAGGGAGGAGGAGAAATGAAAAACTGTTTTTT.

The chain employs TRBV10-3 and TRBJ1-1; possibly TRBD1 for D (5 bases). Per the germline V gene, CDR1 is ENHRY and CDR2 is SYGVKD. The CDR3 runs to 14 residues. V lost 5 bases and J lost 6, with 16 bases in between. CDR3 residues: CAISLEGLPAEAFF. The CDR3, as DNA: TGTGCCATCAGTTTGGAGGGACTTCCGGCTGAAGCTTTCTTT.

A remark on this clonotype: One junction end disagrees with the germline gene, perhaps due to a read error. The V and J genes are TRBV19 and TRBJ2-1; 9 bases map to TRBD1. CDR3 length equals 13 residues. The germline V gene has CDR1 LNHDA and CDR2 SQIVND (reference sequence). CDR3 region: CVSSLTGGNEQFF. The CDR3 nucleotides are TGTGTCAGTAGTTTGACAGGGGGCAATGAGCAGTTCTTC.

To note about this clonotype: This likely comes from a read error, as the CDR3 has no conserved phenylalanine or tryptophan at its end. No DNA is shown, since the ends of the CDR3 on it are uncertain; the CDR3 is the one TCRdb lists. The chain recombines TRBV2 with TRBJ1-3. Termini included, the CDR3 measures 8 amino acids. Germline values: CDR1 SNHLY, CDR2 FYNNEI. The CDR3 region is CASTLNLP.

The chain employs TRBV10-3 and TRBJ2-5, with 12 bases aligning to TRBD2. CDR1 and CDR2 from the germline V gene are ENHRY and SYGVKD. The CDR3 sequence is 15 residues long. V was clipped by 6 bases and J by 3 bases; unmatched bases: 5. DNA of the CDR3: TGTGCCATCAGCTCACTAGCGGGGGGAAAAGAGACCCAGTACTTC. This encodes CAISSLAGGKETQYF.